The 23 T cell receptor beta chains below come from one sample, sequenced in a study of blood T cell repertoires in COVID-19. TCRdb keeps only in-frame clones here, not all; method: immunoSEQ multiplex PCR. The sample has about 180,000 clones, about 88% seen once. The sample comprised PBMCs or T cells enriched from blood (not recorded which). The origin of the receptors is a woman aged 18 to 35 who had recovered from COVID-19.

V gene TRBV7-5 combines with J gene TRBJ2-1; TRBD2 was called by the table and not checked on the DNA. TRBV7-5 is reported as a pseudogene. The CDR3 consists of 16 residues. The CDR3 here is CARSLASGKGHNEQFF. The CDR3 region has the DNA TGTGCCAGAAGCTTAGCAAGCGGGAAAGGGCACAATGAGCAGTTCTTC.

The chain links TRBV7-2 to TRBJ2-5; 9 nucleotides match TRBD2. The V gene end was trimmed by 4 bases and the J gene end by 1 base; junction bases not matched to a gene: 4. The length of the CDR3 is 15 residues. Germline assignment: CDR1 SGHTA and CDR2 FQGNSA. CDR3: CASSSVAGAQETQYF. The CDR3 DNA is TGTGCCAGCAGCTCAGTAGCGGGAGCCCAAGAGACCCAGTACTTC.

The chain is built from TRBV28 and TRBJ2-2; 12 bases align to TRBD1. The trim removed 3 bases at V and 2 bases at J, leaving 13 bases unmatched. Per germline, CDR1 MDHEN and CDR2 SYDVKM. The CDR3 runs to 20 residues. As DNA, the CDR3 is TGTGCCAGCAGTTTCCCAAAACCGGGACAGGGGGCTATTAACACCGGGGAGCTGTTTTTT. Translation gives CASSFPKPGQGAINTGELFF.

The rearrangement uses TRBV5-4 and TRBJ2-4; D gene unclear. The V gene's germline CDR1 is SGHNT and CDR2 YYREEE (reference sequence). This CDR3 spans 14 amino acids. Between the trimmed V and J ends, which lost 3 bases and 0 bases, there was a span of 7 bases. CDR3 region: CASSSGLAKNIQYF. CDR3 sequence (DNA): TGTGCCAGCAGCTCGGGTCTAGCCAAAAACATTCAGTACTTC.

The gene calls are TRBV19 and TRBJ2-7, with D perhaps matching TRBD1 (5 bases). Germline V gene data show CDR1 as LNHDA and CDR2 as SQIVND (reference sequence). This CDR3 is built from 15 residues. V gave up 5 bases and J gave up 3 bases, with 17 bases separating them. The CDR3 is CASSSPDTGSYEQYF. The CDR3 DNA is TGTGCCAGTAGTTCTCCGGACACTGGAAGCTACGAGCAGTACTTC.

J is TRBJ2-3 and V is TRBV30; maybe TRBD2 (5 bases). This CDR3 region has 13 residues. CDR1 is GTSNPN, CDR2 SVGIG, per germline (reference sequence). The V end was cut by 2 bases, the J end by 3 bases, with 9 bases between. Here the CDR3 DNA reads TGTGCCTGGAGTCTACAGCGGACAGATACGCAGTATTTT. This codes for CAWSLQRTDTQYF.

This sequence joins TRBV6-5 and TRBJ2-1, with D perhaps TRBD2 (6 bases). Germline CDR1 MNHEY, CDR2 SVGAGI. The CDR3 spans 15 residues. V was trimmed by 6 bases and J by 0 bases, leaving 12 bases between them. The CDR3 loop reads CASSPGLSSYNEQFF. CDR3 sequence (DNA): TGTGCCAGCAGCCCGGGACTCAGCTCCTACAATGAGCAGTTCTTC.

This sequence joins TRBV3-1 (or the pseudogene TRBV3-2) and TRBJ2-1; D might be TRBD2 (7 bases). Trimming removed 1 base at V and 8 bases at J, with 9 bases between. The CDR3 has 13 residues. Germline loops: CDR1 LGHDT, CDR2 YNNKEL (reference sequence). CDR3 bases: TGTGCCAGCAGCCAAGGAGGGGGGGATGAGCAGTTCTTC. Translation: CASSQGGGDEQFF.

The rearrangement links TRBV13 to TRBJ2-1, with 7 nucleotides matching TRBD2. This CDR3 has 16 residues. Trimming took 3 bases from V and 1 from J; bases not matched to a gene: 6. Germline V gene sequence: CDR1 PRHDT, CDR2 FYEKMQ (reference sequence). In DNA form, the CDR3 reads TGTGCCAGCAGCTTGCTTTCGGGGGGATCCTACAATGAGCAGTTCTTC. Amino acid sequence: CASSLLSGGSYNEQFF.

CDR3 sequence reads: CASSATGGNQPQHF. Here the CDR3 DNA reads TGTGCCAGCAGCGCTACAGGGGGCAATCAGCCCCAGCATTTT. V gene TRBV7-2 combines with J gene TRBJ1-5; 7 nucleotides align to TRBD1. The CDR3 is made up of 14 amino acids. CDR1 and CDR2 (germline): SGHTA, FQGNSA. V lost 5 bases to trimming and J lost 2 bases; unmatched junction nucleotides: 3.

The chain joins TRBV5-1 to TRBJ1-6; D may be TRBD1 (6 bases). V was trimmed by 0 bases and J by 7 bases, leaving 11 bases between them. The CDR3 sequence is 15 residues long. CDR1 and CDR2 (germline): SGHRS, YFSETQ. The chain's CDR3 is CASSLAMDSNSPLHF. In DNA, the CDR3 is TGCGCCAGCAGCTTGGCCATGGACAGCAATTCACCCCTCCACTTT.

Of note for this clone: Other nucleotide sequences from this sample produce the same CDR3. The V call is TRBV6-5, the J call TRBJ2-1; D possibly corresponds to TRBD2 (5 bases). Per germline, CDR1 MNHEY and CDR2 SVGAGI. Trimming pared 3 bases from V and 10 bases from J, leaving 7 bases between. The CDR3 is 11 amino acids. This CDR3 reads CASSYGGEQFF. The DNA for the CDR3 is TGTGCCAGCAGTTATGGCGGGGAGCAGTTCTTC.

This clone was seen just once. The chain employs TRBV3-1 (or the pseudogene TRBV3-2) and TRBJ2-7, with TRBD1 identical over 8 bases. The V gene end was trimmed by 3 bases and the J gene end by 4 bases; junction bases not matched to a gene: 8. The CDR3 contains 15 residues. Germline loops: CDR1 LGHDT, CDR2 YNNKEL (reference sequence). This CDR3 is CASSHLDRAGYEQYF. CDR3 bases: TGTGCCAGCAGCCATTTGGACAGGGCTGGGTACGAGCAGTACTTC.

This chain connects TRBV19 to TRBJ2-1; the D is unclear. Trimming pared 5 bases from V and 6 bases from J, leaving 11 bases between. The length of the CDR3 is 13 residues. Per germline, CDR1 LNHDA and CDR2 SQIVND (reference sequence). The CDR3 sequence: CASSPPPPNEQFF. CDR3 DNA sequence: TGTGCCAGTAGTCCCCCTCCCCCCAATGAGCAGTTCTTC.

V gene TRBV2 combines with J gene TRBJ2-5, with 7 bases identical to TRBD2. J was trimmed by 0 bases and V by 4 bases; bases with no gene match: 5. This CDR3 comprises 15 residues. In germline, CDR1 is SNHLY, CDR2 FYNNEI. CDR3 sequence: CASSAASGDQETQYF. In nucleotides, the CDR3 is TGTGCCAGCAGTGCGGCTAGCGGTGACCAAGAGACCCAGTACTTC.

The rearrangement links TRBV5-1 to TRBJ1-1, with TRBD1 matching 9 bases. Unmatched junction bases numbered 8, after V lost 3 bases and J lost 5 bases. Germline lookup yields CDR1 SGHRS and CDR2 YFSETQ. This CDR3 is built from 15 residues. As DNA, the CDR3 is TGCGCCAGCAGCTGGGACAGGGAGGTGGATACTGAAGCTTTCTTT. This encodes CASSWDREVDTEAFF.

The J gene is TRBJ1-4, the V gene TRBV12-5; 7 nucleotides agree with TRBD1. CDR3 length: 17 residues. Trimming cost V 0 bases and J 3 bases; bases outside gene matches: 7. Germline values: CDR1 LGHNT, CDR2 FRNRAP. The CDR3 loop reads CASGLVPQTGSNEKLFF. Written as DNA, the CDR3 is TGTGCTAGTGGTTTGGTACCACAGACAGGGTCTAATGAAAAACTGTTTTTT.

This sequence joins TRBV18 and TRBJ2-2; 10 nucleotides agree with TRBD2. This CDR3 spans 17 amino acids. Trimming removed 3 bases from V and 1 base from J; junction bases left unmatched: 5. Germline lookup yields CDR1 KGHSH and CDR2 LQKENI. CDR3 in amino acids: CASSPLAGDLNTGELFF. The CDR3 DNA reads TGTGCCAGCTCACCCCTAGCGGGAGATCTGAACACCGGGGAGCTGTTTTTT.

This chain connects TRBV5-5 to TRBJ2-3, with D maybe TRBD1 (5 bases). In germline, CDR1 is SGHKS, CDR2 YYEKEE (reference sequence). The CDR3 consists of 13 residues. Trimming took 3 bases from V and 2 from J, leaving 7 bases between them. The CDR3 is CASSSGITDTQYF. The CDR3 DNA reads as TGTGCCAGCAGCTCAGGGATCACAGATACGCAGTATTTT.

This clone was seen only a few times. The chain links TRBV6-5 to TRBJ1-5; 8 positions match TRBD1. There are 14 residues in the CDR3. From germline, CDR1 is MNHEY and CDR2 SVGAGI. V lost 6 bases to trimming and J lost 5 bases; unmatched junction nucleotides: 6. CDR3 loop: CASSLADRDQPQHF. The CDR3, as DNA: TGTGCCAGCAGCCTGGCGGACAGGGATCAGCCCCAGCATTTT.

The chain recombines TRBV19 with TRBJ1-1, with D possibly TRBD1 on 5 matching bases. Germline V gene sequence: CDR1 LNHDA, CDR2 SQIVND (reference sequence). The CDR3 has 15 amino acids. Between the trimmed V and J ends, which lost 3 bases and 3 bases, there was a span of 14 bases. CDR3 DNA: TGTGCCAGTAGTATGGGGTCAGGGTTGTACACTGAAGCTTTCTTT. This gives the protein CASSMGSGLYTEAFF.

The chain uses TRBV5-6 and TRBJ1-2, with 9 positions matching TRBD1. J gave up 4 bases and V 4 bases, and 8 bases lay outside the gene matches. This CDR3 comprises 15 residues. Germline-derived CDR1 and CDR2 are SGHDT and YYEEEE. DNA of the CDR3: TGTGCCAGCAGCCTCGGGACAGGGAAGCTCTATGGCTACACCTTC. Protein sequence: CASSLGTGKLYGYTF.

This clone was seen once. This rearrangement joins TRBV6-1 to TRBJ2-7; D perhaps matches TRBD1 (6 bases). This CDR3 comprises 14 residues. V lost 1 base and J lost 2, with 9 bases in between. Germline V gives CDR1 MNHNS, CDR2 SASEGT. The DNA for the CDR3 is TGTGCCAGCAGTGAAGGTGGACAGCCCTACGAGCAGTACTTC. Translating it yields CASSEGGQPYEQYF.